Sequencing of this T cell receptor (beta chain) was carried out in a study of CD8+ T cells in alopecia areata. Study information: Treated patients were dosed with oral tofacitinib, taking 5 to 10 mg twice daily.

This clone has a handful of counts. Isolated RNA was reverse transcribed into cDNA used as the sequencing template. TCRdb's table, derived via immunoSEQ multiplex PCR, lists solely in-frame clones and lacks some. The sample yields about 130,000 clones, approximately 49% seen once. CDR3 length: 19 amino acids. Trimming took 9 bases from V and 0 from J; bases not matched to a gene: 19. CDR1 MNHEY and CDR2 SMNVEV come from the germline V gene (reference sequence). The rearrangement uses TRBV27 and TRBJ2-2, with 7 nucleotides matching TRBD2. Sequences were derived from CD8+ T cells sorted from blood, sampled at week 0. This TCR derives from a human donor with alopecia areata. Here the CDR3 reads CASTAESTSPVPNTGELFF. The CDR3 nucleotides are TGTGCCAGTACCGCAGAATCGACTAGCCCCGTGCCGAACACCGGGGAGCTGTTTTTT.